This TCR beta chain was obtained from a study of blood T cell repertoires in COVID-19. Study as a whole: Material from acute and convalescent COVID-19 was sourced from the United States, Italy and Spain. The analysed material was cDNA or gDNA that came from T cells, B-cell-depleted T cells, or PBMCs.

V dropped 6 bases and J dropped 3; count of bases not matched to a gene: 4. The CDR3 is 13 amino acids. In germline, CDR1 is LNHDA, CDR2 SQIVND (reference sequence). Study processing details: From reference gene primer amplification, estimates of nucleated cell counts were derived. Sequencing used immunoSEQ multiplex PCR; TCRdb keeps in-frame clones, though not all of them. V and J calls and clone size are copied from that table; D and trimming were computed from the DNA. There are roughly 500,000 clones in the sample; approximately 85% occur only once, and under 4% lies in the top ten. This clone was observed once.

This receptor was taken from a human donor in a cohort sampled during active COVID-19. The sample taken for sequencing was peripheral blood. This chain joins TRBV19 and TRBJ2-7; 8 bases are a match to TRBD2. The CDR3 region has the DNA TGTGCCAGTAGCTTTAGCGGGATCTACGAGCAGTACTTC. Translating it yields CASSFSGIYEQYF.